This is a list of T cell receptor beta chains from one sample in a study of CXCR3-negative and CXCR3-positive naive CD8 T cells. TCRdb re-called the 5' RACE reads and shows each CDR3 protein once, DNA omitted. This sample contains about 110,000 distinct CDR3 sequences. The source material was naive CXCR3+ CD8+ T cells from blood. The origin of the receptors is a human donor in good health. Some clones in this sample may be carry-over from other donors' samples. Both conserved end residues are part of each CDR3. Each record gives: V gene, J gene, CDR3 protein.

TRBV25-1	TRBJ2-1	CATTLRWNEQFF
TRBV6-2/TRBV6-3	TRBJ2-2	CASRQGGDTGELFF
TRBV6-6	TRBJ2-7	CASTSNPDEQYF
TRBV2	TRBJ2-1	CASSEDNVENEQFF
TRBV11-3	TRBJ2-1	CASSLATAKQFF
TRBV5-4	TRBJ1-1	CASSLSRQGWYTEAFF
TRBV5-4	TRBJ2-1	CASSFTLATSYNEQFF
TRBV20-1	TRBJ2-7	CSAGDGGYEQYF
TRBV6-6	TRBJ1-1	CATIPTGGATEAFF
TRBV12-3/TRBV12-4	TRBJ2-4	CASSLGGGRNIQYF
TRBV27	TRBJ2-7	CASSLIGTSGYYEQYF
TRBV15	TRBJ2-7	CATSRESPYEQYF
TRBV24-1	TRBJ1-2	CATSDRTVNYGYTF
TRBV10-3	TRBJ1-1	CAISEGQGGTEAFF
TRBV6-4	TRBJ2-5	CASSEGQGGVETQYF
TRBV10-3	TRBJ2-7	CAISETGQGAGEQYF
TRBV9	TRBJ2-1	CASSGGSRTSGHNEQFF
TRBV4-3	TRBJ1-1	CASSQDRWSTEAFF
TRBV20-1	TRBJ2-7	CSAREMGEGYEQYF
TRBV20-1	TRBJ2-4	CSAPSGEDIQYF
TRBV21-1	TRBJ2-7	CASSKWGGHEYEQYF
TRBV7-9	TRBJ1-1	CASSLVFGATEAFF
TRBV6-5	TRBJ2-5	CASSKLAGGETQYF
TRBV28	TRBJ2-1	CASSEREGLLDEQFF
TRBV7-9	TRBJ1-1	CASSRINRGRDTEAFF
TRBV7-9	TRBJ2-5	CASRPSDQETQYF
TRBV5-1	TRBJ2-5	CASSPDRAQETQYF
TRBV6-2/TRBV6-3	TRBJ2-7	CASSYVYREQYF
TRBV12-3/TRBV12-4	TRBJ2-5	CASSLQETGALWAQYF
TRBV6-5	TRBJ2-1	CASSKSGNEQFF
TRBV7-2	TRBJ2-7	CASSLAPGGEQYF
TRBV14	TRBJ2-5	CASSPFQRGGQETQYF
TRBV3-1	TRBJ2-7	CASSQLAGSSYEQYF
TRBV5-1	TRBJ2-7	CASSLGDGYYEQYF
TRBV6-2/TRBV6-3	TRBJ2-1	CASSTGTIYNEQFF
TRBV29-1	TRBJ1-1	CSGLTDYTEAFF
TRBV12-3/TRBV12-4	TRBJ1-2	CASSFRGDNYGYTF
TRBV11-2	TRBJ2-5	CASSSRGIAESQYF
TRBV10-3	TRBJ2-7	CAISGSGDSYEQYF
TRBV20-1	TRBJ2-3	CSARDMGLGTDTQYF
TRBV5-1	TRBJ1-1	CASSLGRYMNTEAFF
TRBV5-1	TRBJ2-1	CASSLFPPVGRENNEQFF
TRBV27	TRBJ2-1	CASSLDLDRVANEQFF
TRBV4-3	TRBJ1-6	CASSHVEDSPLHF
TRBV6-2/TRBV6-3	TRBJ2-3	CASSQATDTQYF
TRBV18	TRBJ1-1	CASSALPTEAFF
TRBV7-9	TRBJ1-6	CASSYGDSPLHF
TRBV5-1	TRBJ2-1	CASSATNNEQFF
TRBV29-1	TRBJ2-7	CSVVGQEAYEQYF
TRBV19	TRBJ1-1	CASSIRAGDLNTEAFF
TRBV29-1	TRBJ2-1	CSVEGTGYEQFF
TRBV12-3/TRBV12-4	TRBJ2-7	CASSPGPTYEQYF
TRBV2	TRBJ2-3	CASSYTGAYTDTQYF
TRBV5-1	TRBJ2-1	CASSLRISTSGGSSEQFF